This T cell receptor beta chain appears in the sequencing data of a study of blood T cell repertoires in COVID-19. V was trimmed by 4 bases and J by 1 base, leaving 16 bases between them. The CDR3 sequence is 16 residues long. Germline CDR1 MGHRA, CDR2 YSYEKL. Assay used: immunoSEQ multiplex PCR; TCRdb lists only in-frame clones, some missing. The sample has 200,000 to 250,000 clones; nearly 90% are singletons. The sequencing sample was made of PBMCs or T cells enriched from blood (not recorded which). The sequence derives from a man between 25 and 39 years old who had recovered from COVID-19. V gene TRBV4-1 combines with J gene TRBJ2-5; maybe TRBD2 (6 bases). The CDR3 nucleotides are TGCGCCAGCAGCCTCCGAAGTGGACTATTCCAAGAGACCCAGTACTTC. This translates into CASSLRSGLFQETQYF.